The TCR beta chain described here comes from a study of T cell responses to AZD1222 COVID-19 vaccine. Whole-study findings and limits: Compared with day 0, the breadth and depth of the Spike-specific TCR repertoire rose significantly after two doses of AZD1222. Most donors were white British, females outnumbered males, and clonal diversity was possibly underestimated.

With regard to this clone: Antigen unknown.

Doses given second, at about 4 or about 12 weeks, were pooled. Some clones are missing from TCRdb's copy, which holds only in-frame ones; the method was immunoSEQ multiplex PCR. The table records about 94,000 clones, 85% of them present only once. Germline loops: CDR1 SGHRS, CDR2 YFSETQ. With 5 bases clipped from V and 2 bases from J, the junction kept 9 bases outside the gene matches. The CDR3 is 15 amino acids. Sample: peripheral blood, taken 28 days after the second AZD1222 dose. The receptor comes from an adult who received the AZD1222 COVID-19 vaccine. This sequence joins TRBV5-1 and TRBJ2-5; 7 positions match TRBD1. CDR3 nucleotide sequence: TGCGCCAGCAGGTTAAGACCGGGACAGCAAGAGACCCAGTACTTC. Translated: CASRLRPGQQETQYF.